This T cell receptor beta chain was captured in a study of cytomegalovirus exposure and HLA in healthy donors. Study observations and caveats: Researchers catalogued about 160 TCR beta chains as cytomegalovirus-associated. TCR beta sequences reportedly predicted most subjects' HLA-A and HLA-B alleles accurately.

On this clone itself: Its target is not known.

It was with 60 Vbeta and 13 Jbeta primers that the PCR ran. The repertoire was sequenced with immunoSEQ multiplex PCR; TCRdb's copy has only in-frame clones and lacks some. The sample includes 150,000 to 200,000 clones, around 80% seen only once; the top ten take over 0.95%. The TCR sequence derives from a woman aged 40 to 50 in good health and CMV-seronegative. The material sequenced was PBMCs.

CDR3 sequence: CASSFYAGAYNEQFF. The DNA for the CDR3 is TGTGCCAGCAGCTTCTACGCGGGAGCCTACAATGAGCAGTTCTTC. The gene calls are TRBV7-9 and TRBJ2-1; 7 nucleotides align to TRBD2. Germline assignment: CDR1 SEHNR and CDR2 FQNEAQ (reference sequence). CDR3 length: 15 residues. V trimming: 3 bases; J trimming: 2 bases; junction bases outside the gene matches: 4.